Below, 3 T cell receptor beta chains from the same sample are listed, as sequenced in a study of OX40 agonist ivuxolimab in advanced cancers. Some clones are missing from TCRdb's copy, which holds only in-frame ones; the method was immunoSEQ multiplex PCR. The profile shows around 140,000 clones, about nine tenths of them singletons. Here the sequenced sample was CD4+ or CD8+ T cells sorted from blood, taken in a trial of the OX40 agonist ivuxolimab. Receptors were obtained from an adult with an advanced solid tumor such as melanoma, head and neck, liver or kidney cancer.

The chain employs TRBV2 and TRBJ1-5, with D perhaps matching TRBD1 (5 bases). Germline V lookup: CDR1 SNHLY, CDR2 FYNNEI. This CDR3 contains 14 residues. V shed 3 bases and J shed 1 base, with 7 bases lying between them. The CDR3 DNA sequence: TGTGCCAGCAGTGACAGGGTGAGCAATCAGCCCCAGCATTTT. Its translation is CASSDRVSNQPQHF.

This rearrangement joins TRBV7-3 to TRBJ2-1; D perhaps matches TRBD1 (5 bases). This CDR3 is 15 amino acids long. The germline V gene encodes CDR1 SGHTA and CDR2 FQGTGA. V shed 0 bases and J shed 4 bases, with 10 bases lying between them. The CDR3 sequence: CASSLTGHLYNEQFF. The CDR3 DNA reads as TGTGCCAGCAGCTTAACTGGACACCTGTACAATGAGCAGTTCTTC.

This clone was counted once. The rearrangement links TRBV21-1 to TRBJ2-5; the listed D gene, TRBD2, was not tested against the DNA. TRBV21-1 represents a pseudogene. The CDR3 runs 14 residues. The CDR3: CASSNFDSQETQYF. CDR3 nucleotide sequence: TGTGCCAGCAGCAATTTCGACTCTCAAGAGACCCAGTACTTC.